Reported below is one T cell receptor beta chain. In its sample, this clone was seen once. The antigen it binds to is not known. No much larger clonotype is one base removed from it; base qualities were not supplied. The cohort consisted of 600 to 700 healthy bone marrow donors. At the time of sampling, every cohort member was nominally healthy, though immune exposures that went unrecorded were likely present. The donor was CMV seronegative and belonged to the group of 352 seronegative cohort members. Each donor provided a peripheral blood sample, and peripheral blood mononuclear cells were used for TCR beta sequencing. Genomic DNA was extracted from the blood cell samples with the Qiagen DNeasy Blood Extraction Kit. This sample was included in a study of cytomegalovirus exposure and HLA in healthy donors (TCRdb year 2017). About the full investigation: According to an earlier analysis of around 600 of the donors, about 179 million T cells yielded 117 million unique TCR beta sequences and roughly 280 Gb of sequence data. About 320 gigabases of sequencing data and tens of millions of unique TCR sequences were included in an early release covering about 700 HLA-typed donors. The genetic ancestry cluster associated with self-reported Caucasian donors included roughly 84% of the 398 genotyped donors. The study aimed to test whether signatures of past pathogen exposure could be identified by cataloging public T cell receptors. The study profiled the T cell repertoires of 500 to 800 subjects by immunosequencing and related them to cytomegalovirus serostatus. Along with the approximately 600-subject first cohort, a separate validation cohort of some 130 different subjects was used. The study combined high-throughput TCR immunosequencing, statistical association of individual TCRs with disease status, and machine learning to predict cytomegalovirus infection status. In a later analysis, previously published TCR beta repertoires from several hundred donors were re-analyzed and high-resolution HLA genotyping was added so that TCR occurrence patterns could be studied. The later analysis used no new phenotypic data to find candidate immune exposures, relying instead on TCR beta sequences and their occurrence across donors. In an earlier analysis of a few hundred of the donors, high-throughput TCR beta sequencing was used to judge whether each TCR beta V gene segment behaved as functional or pseudogenic. Donor age, sex, ethnicity and CMV serostatus were compiled alongside the repertoire data. In a later genetic analysis, genome-wide SNP genotypes for about three fifths of the roughly 670 donors were used, and that subset was treated as a discovery cohort. Every repertoire in the discovery cohort had been generated on one and the same sequencing platform. HLA typing included class I and class II loci at four-digit resolution. The number of typed donors differed by locus: about 620-630 for A, B, C, DRB1 and DQB1; approximately 520 for DQA1; 606 for DPA1; and some 450 for DPB1. About five DR-DQ haplotypes were treated as single units for association and clustering because of strong linkage in the cohort. Among some 400 genotyped donors of the cohort, an average of roughly 240,000 unique TCR beta nucleotide sequences were sequenced per donor, around a sixth of them non-productive.

The investigation overall reported the following: Most TCR sequences were seen in very few donors, while some public TCRs were found in many individuals. In the study, roughly 160 TCR beta chains were listed as associated with cytomegalovirus. In a later analysis, several top co-occurrence clusters were reported to appear linked to parvovirus B19, influenza, CMV and Epstein-Barr virus. In vitro tests confirmed that three of the cytomegalovirus-associated TCR beta chains recognize cytomegalovirus antigens. The classifier was reported to diagnose cytomegalovirus status with high specificity and sensitivity in both the original and validation cohorts. Assigning TCR associations to individual alleles was difficult when HLA alleles, especially DR and DQ, strongly co-occurred. A further reported finding was that TCR beta sequences accurately predicted the HLA-A and HLA-B alleles for most subjects in the first cohort. Compared with the approximately 670-donor mean, donors in an Asian-associated ancestry cluster had fewer N-insertions in productive TCRs, according to a later genetic analysis. Immune exposure information for the cohort was limited to CMV serostatus. The presence/absence analyses assumed that sequencing depth was roughly uniform across donors, and that assumption may not be true. A cluster of highly shared sequence variants was judged likely to be a technical artifact of the sequencing pipeline. An association between a missense DCLRE1C variant and V-gene and J-gene trimming of TCR beta chains was found in a later genetic analysis and replicated in an independent cohort. A later analysis associated roughly 17,000 TCR beta sequences with specific HLA alleles at a false discovery rate of 0.05. In a later analysis, HLA-associated TCR beta chains showed more clonal expansion and lower generation probabilities than non-associated chains that were equally common. Because counts were too low, some 17 rarely observed V segments, including chromosome 9 orphons, were left out of the earlier analysis of 587 of the donors. In a later analysis, most CMV-associated TCR beta chains were found to appear HLA-restricted, with HLA associations seemingly driven largely by CMV exposure. In a later analysis, the rate of TCR association differed among HLA loci, with DRB1 alleles having the most associated TCRs and HLA-C alleles having the fewest. In an earlier analysis of fewer than 700 of the donors, most TCR beta V segments appeared in productive rearrangements about 87% or about 30% of the time, broadly matching IMGT annotations. Correlated functional status among segregating V segments might be attributable to linkage disequilibrium, but an unknown experimental factor could not be ruled out. This cohort had only TCR beta chains sequenced, and the lack of alpha or paired-chain data limited which features could be detected. It was suggested by the authors that the approach could potentially be generalized to other disease states and immunological phenotypes. HLA typing was unavailable for some donors at each locus, so association tests used only the typed subset.

Libraries were constructed by the immunoSEQ multiplex PCR assay. A mixture of 60 forward primers for TCR Vbeta segments and 13 reverse primers for TCR Jbeta segments was used in the multiplex PCR. A multiplex PCR assay on genomic DNA amplified the CDR3 region of rearranged TCR beta genes. The amplified TCR beta libraries were sequenced on the Illumina HiSeq System as 87-base-pair reads. The published analysis was carried out like this. A later analysis tallied tens of millions of unique TCR beta chains across the 650 to 750 repertoires, and approximately 9.9 million of those chains were shared by two or more donors. To remove PCR and sequencing errors, raw reads were error-corrected and collapsed into unique sequences using a nearest-neighbor algorithm that merged closely related sequences. CDR3 sequences were aligned to IMGT reference sequences to assign V, D and J gene segments. For a sequence to be retained, a match of at least six nucleotides to both a V gene segment and a J gene segment was required. Rearrangements were classified as productive when the CDR3 lacked stop codons and remained in frame with V and J, and all other rearrangements were classified as non-productive. Following IMGT convention, CDR3 was defined as the stretch from the second conserved V-encoded cysteine up to the conserved J-encoded phenylalanine. In an earlier analysis of approximately 500 of the donors, sequences lacking an unambiguous match to a single V gene segment were excluded. An earlier analysis of a few hundred of the donors called V segments functional above 56.7% productive rearrangements and segregating when the between-donor standard deviation exceeded 5%. To diagnose cytomegalovirus status from the catalog of TCR beta chain sequences, a statistical classification framework was built. A later analysis assigned V and J genes by comparing TCR nucleotide sequences with IMGT/GENE-DB human TR gene sequences. In a later analysis, CDR3 sequences and most-parsimonious VDJ recombination scenarios were assigned using the TCRdist pipeline. In a later analysis, every TCR beta chain was defined by the combination of its CDR3 amino acid sequence and its V-gene family, and reads without a unique V-gene family were dropped. To address suspected cross-contamination and a sequencing artifact, a later analysis removed roughly 580 highly shared, low-generation-probability nucleotide sequences. In a later analysis, a clonal expansion index for each public chain was calculated from normalized within-repertoire ranks of inferred template counts. Generation probabilities in a later analysis came from a VDJ recombination model fitted to out-of-frame rearrangements, and those results were checked against IGoR. In a later analysis, hypergeometric tests were used to score TCR-TCR, TCR-HLA and TCR-CMV co-occurrence, with a repertoire-size bias correction applied to TCR pairs. False discovery rates were estimated in a later analysis by permuting HLA or CMV assignments 20 times. A later analysis grouped co-occurring TCRs with DBSCAN, adding TCRdist sequence similarity when clustering within HLA-allele-positive subsets. Co-occurrence clustering excluded repertoires with fewer than 30,000 or more than 120,000 public chains, plus five with anomalous nucleotide sharing. TCRdb limited this immuneACCESS table to in-frame rearrangements with V and J called. A share of clones is missing; checked studies link under half to unresolved V genes, and the rest is unexplained. That table furnishes V, J and clone size, whereas the DNA furnished D and trimming. The sample yields more than 150,000 clones; 80% to 90% were counted once. Roughly 2.3% of the sample rests with the top ten.

The receptor was derived from a woman younger than 35 in good health and CMV-seronegative. Sequencing input: PBMCs.

This receptor has the CDR3 CASSLWEGEDEQFF. The DNA sequence is TGCGCCAGCAGCTTGTGGGAGGGGGAGGATGAGCAGTTCTTC. The rearranged segments are TRBV5-1 and TRBJ2-1; the best D guess is TRBD2, with 7 bases matching. V and J are truncated by 1 base and 8 bases respectively, leaving an intervening sequence of 13 bases. The germline V gene specifies SGHRS as CDR1 and YFSETQ as CDR2. From the cysteine through the phenylalanine, the CDR3 covers 14 amino acids. The DNA shown is the 42-base CDR3, in frame from base 1.